This T cell receptor beta chain is from a study of technical replicates of blood from a handful of donors (dated by TCRdb to 2015 to 2018). The library was generated by the immunoSEQ multiplex PCR assay. TCRdb limited this immuneACCESS table to in-frame rearrangements with V and J called. A share of clones is missing; checked studies link under half to unresolved V genes, and the rest is unexplained. The sample table shows tens of thousands of clones, and around 92% are seen once. The leading ten clones occupy less than 0.4% of the sample. V is trimmed back by 6 bases and J by 6 bases, and the junction contains 5 bases that no gene match accounts for. Via the germline V gene, CDR1 is MDHEN and CDR2 SYDVKM. CDR3 length: 15 amino acids, cysteine to phenylalanine. Only the CDR3 portion is preserved as DNA: 45 bases, with reading frame beginning at the first base. Regarding this clone: It lacks a known antigen. Within one base of it there is no much larger clone, and no base qualities were kept.

This clonotype was sampled from a human donor in good health. Some clones in this sample may be carry-over from other donors' samples. The chain is assembled from TRBV28 and TRBJ2-1, with 13 bases aligning to TRBD2. Sequenced input: T cells isolated from PBMCs. CDR3 region: CASSLGLAGPNEQFF. In nucleotide form, the sequence is TGTGCCAGCAGCCTGGGACTAGCGGGACCCAATGAGCAGTTCTTC.